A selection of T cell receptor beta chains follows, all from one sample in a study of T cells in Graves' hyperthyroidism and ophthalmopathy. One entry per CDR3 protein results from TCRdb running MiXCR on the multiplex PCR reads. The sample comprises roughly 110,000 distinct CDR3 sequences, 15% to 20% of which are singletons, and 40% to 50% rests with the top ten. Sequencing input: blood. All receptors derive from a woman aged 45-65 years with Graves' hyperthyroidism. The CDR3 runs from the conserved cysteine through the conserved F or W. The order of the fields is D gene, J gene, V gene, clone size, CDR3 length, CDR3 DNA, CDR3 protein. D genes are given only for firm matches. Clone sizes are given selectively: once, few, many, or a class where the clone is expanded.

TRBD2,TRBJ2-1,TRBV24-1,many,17,TGTGCCACCAGTGATAGTTTAGGACTAGACCTTCCCAATGAGCAGTTCTTC,CATSDSLGLDLPNEQFF
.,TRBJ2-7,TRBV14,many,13,TGTGCCAGCAGGAGGACGGGGGACTACGAGCAGTACTTC,CASRRTGDYEQYF
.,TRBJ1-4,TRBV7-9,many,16,TGTGCCAGCAGCTCGCAGACTCCGGGACGGGTTGAAAAACTGTTTTTT,CASSSQTPGRVEKLFF
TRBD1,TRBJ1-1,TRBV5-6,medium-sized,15,TGTGCCAGCAGCGAAGACAGGGCGGTAGACACTGAAGCTTTCTTT,CASSEDRAVDTEAFF
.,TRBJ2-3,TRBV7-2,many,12,TGTGCCAGCAGCTTGAGCACAGATACGCAGTATTTT,CASSLSTDTQYF
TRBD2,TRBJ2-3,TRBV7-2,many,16,TGTGCCAGCAGCTTAAGTGGAGCGGGAGGGAGTTATGGGCAGTATTTT,CASSLSGAGGSYGQYF
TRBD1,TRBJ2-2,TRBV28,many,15,TGTGCCAGCAGTTCAACAGGGGCGAACACCGGGGAGCTGTTTTTT,CASSSTGANTGELFF
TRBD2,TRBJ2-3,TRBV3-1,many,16,TGTGCCAGCAGCGGAGGGACTAGCGGACCCACAGATACGCAGTATTTT,CASSGGTSGPTDTQYF
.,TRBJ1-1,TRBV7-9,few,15,TGTGCCAGCAGCTTAGGATTCGGGCAGAACACTGAAGCTTTCTTT,CASSLGFGQNTEAFF
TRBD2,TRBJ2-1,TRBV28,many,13,TGTGCCAGCGAGCGGGAGGTATTAGATGAGCAGTTCTTC,CASEREVLDEQFF
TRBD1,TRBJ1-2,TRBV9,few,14,TGTGCCAGCACCAGAAGGGACAGGGTCTATGGCTACACCTTC,CASTRRDRVYGYTF
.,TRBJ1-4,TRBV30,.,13,TGTGCATGGAGTTTACAGGGCGATGGAAAACTGTTTTTT,CAWSLQGDGKLFF
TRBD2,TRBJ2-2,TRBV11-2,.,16,TGTGCCAGCAGCTTAATTCTGGCGGGAGGGACCGGGGAGCTGTTTTTT,CASSLILAGGTGELFF
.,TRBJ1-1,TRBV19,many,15,TGTGCCAGTACCGATGGGGCGAGAGGGAACACTGAAGCTTTCTTT,CASTDGARGNTEAFF